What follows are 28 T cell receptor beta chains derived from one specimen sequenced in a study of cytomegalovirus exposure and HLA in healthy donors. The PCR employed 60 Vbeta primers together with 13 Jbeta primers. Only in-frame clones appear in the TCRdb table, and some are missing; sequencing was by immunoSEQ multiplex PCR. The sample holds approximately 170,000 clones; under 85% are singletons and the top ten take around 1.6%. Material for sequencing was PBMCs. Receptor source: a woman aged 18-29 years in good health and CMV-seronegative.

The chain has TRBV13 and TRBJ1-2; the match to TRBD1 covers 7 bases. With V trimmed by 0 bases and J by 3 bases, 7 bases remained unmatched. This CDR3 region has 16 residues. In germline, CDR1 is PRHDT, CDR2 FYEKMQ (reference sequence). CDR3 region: CASSLGTGAADYGYTF. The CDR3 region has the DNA TGTGCCAGCAGCTTAGGTACAGGGGCGGCGGACTATGGCTACACCTTC.

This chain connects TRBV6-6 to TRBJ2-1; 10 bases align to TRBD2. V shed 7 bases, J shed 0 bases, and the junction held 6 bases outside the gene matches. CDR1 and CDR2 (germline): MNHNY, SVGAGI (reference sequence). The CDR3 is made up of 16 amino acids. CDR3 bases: TGTGCCAGCATACAGAGCGGGGGGGCCTCCTACAATGAGCAGTTCTTC. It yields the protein CASIQSGGASYNEQFF.

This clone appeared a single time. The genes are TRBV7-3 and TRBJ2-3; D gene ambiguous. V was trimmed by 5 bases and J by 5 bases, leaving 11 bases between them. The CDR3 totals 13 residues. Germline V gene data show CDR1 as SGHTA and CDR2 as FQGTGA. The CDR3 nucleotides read TGTGCCAGCAGCGCAAATGCGGTAGATACGCAGTATTTT. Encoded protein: CASSANAVDTQYF.

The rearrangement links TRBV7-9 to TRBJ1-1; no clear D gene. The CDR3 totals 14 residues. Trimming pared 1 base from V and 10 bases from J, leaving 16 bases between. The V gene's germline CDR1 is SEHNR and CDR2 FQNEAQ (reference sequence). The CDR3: CASSLELTVHAAFF. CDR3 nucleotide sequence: TGTGCCAGCAGCTTAGAGCTCACAGTCCATGCAGCTTTCTTT. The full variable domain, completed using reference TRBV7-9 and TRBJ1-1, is DTGVSQNPRHKITKRGQNVTFRCDPISEHNRLYWYRQTLGQGPEFLTYFQNEAQLEKSRLLSDRFSAERPKGSFSTLEIQRTEQGDSAMYLCASSLELTVHAAFFGQGTRLTVV.

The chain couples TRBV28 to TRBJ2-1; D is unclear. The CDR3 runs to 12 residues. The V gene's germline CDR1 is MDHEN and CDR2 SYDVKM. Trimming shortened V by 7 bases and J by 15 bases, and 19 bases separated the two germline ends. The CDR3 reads CASNARSVGLFF. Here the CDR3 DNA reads TGTGCCAGCAACGCCCGGAGTGTGGGTTTGTTCTTC.

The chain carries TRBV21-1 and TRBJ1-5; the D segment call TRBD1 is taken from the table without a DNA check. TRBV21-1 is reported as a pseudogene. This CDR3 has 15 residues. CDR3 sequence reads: CASSKWSRGQQPQHF. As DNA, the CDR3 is TGTGCCAGCAGCAAATGGTCGAGGGGGCAACAGCCCCAGCATTTT.

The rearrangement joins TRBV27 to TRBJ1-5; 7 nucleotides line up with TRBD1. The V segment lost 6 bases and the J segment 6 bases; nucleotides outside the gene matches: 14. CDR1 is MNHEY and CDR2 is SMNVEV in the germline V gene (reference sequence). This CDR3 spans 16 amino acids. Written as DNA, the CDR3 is TGTGCCAGCAGACCCACAGCGACAGGGCTGGGTCAGCCCCAGCATTTT. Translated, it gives CASRPTATGLGQPQHF.

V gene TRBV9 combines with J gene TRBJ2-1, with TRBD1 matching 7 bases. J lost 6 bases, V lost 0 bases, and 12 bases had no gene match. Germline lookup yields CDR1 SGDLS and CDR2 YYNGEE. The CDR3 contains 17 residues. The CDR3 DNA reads TGTGCCAGCAGCGTAGAGCTCCAGGGGGTGGTACCCAATGAGCAGTTCTTC. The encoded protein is CASSVELQGVVPNEQFF.

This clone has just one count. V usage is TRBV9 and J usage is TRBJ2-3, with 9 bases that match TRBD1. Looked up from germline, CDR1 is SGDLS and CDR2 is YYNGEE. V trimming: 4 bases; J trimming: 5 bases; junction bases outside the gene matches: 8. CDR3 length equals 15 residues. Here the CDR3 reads CASSILQGAKDTQYF. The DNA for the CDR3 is TGTGCCAGCAGCATACTACAGGGGGCGAAAGATACGCAGTATTTT.

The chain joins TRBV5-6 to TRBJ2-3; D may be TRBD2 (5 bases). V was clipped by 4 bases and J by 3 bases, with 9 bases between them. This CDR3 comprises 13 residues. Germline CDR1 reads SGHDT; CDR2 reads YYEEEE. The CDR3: CASSMLATDTQYF. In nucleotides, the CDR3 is TGTGCCAGCAGCATGTTAGCGACAGATACGCAGTATTTT. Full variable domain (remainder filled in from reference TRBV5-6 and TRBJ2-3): DAGVTQSPTHLIKTRGQQVTLRCSPKSGHDTVSWYQQALGQGPQFIFQYYEEEERQRGNFPDRFSGHQFPNYSSELNVNALLLGDSALYLCASSMLATDTQYFGPGTRLTVL.

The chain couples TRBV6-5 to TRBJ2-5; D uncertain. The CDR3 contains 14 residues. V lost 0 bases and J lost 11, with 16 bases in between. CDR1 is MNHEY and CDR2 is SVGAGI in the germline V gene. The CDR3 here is CASSYSVFNTEQYF. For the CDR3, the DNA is TGTGCCAGCAGTTACTCTGTTTTTAACACGGAGCAGTACTTC.

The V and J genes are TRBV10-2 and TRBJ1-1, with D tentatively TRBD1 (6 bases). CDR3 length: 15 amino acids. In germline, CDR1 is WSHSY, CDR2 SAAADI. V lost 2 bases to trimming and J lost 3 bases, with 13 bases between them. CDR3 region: CASSEAGVSDTEAFF. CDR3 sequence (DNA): TGCGCCAGCAGTGAGGCAGGGGTTTCCGACACTGAAGCTTTCTTT.

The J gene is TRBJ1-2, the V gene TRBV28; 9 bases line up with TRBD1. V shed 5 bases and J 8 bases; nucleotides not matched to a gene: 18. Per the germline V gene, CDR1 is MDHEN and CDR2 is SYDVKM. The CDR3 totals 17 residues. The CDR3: CASSVLLGLDRGGGYTF. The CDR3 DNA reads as TGTGCCAGCAGTGTCCTCTTGGGGTTGGACAGGGGAGGCGGCTACACCTTC.

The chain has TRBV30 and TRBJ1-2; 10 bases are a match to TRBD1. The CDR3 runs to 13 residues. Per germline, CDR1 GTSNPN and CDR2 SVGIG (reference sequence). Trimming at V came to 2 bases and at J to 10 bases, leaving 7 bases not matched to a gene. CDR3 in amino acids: CAWSLATGGVYTF. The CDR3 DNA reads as TGTGCCTGGAGTTTGGCGACAGGGGGCGTCTACACCTTC.

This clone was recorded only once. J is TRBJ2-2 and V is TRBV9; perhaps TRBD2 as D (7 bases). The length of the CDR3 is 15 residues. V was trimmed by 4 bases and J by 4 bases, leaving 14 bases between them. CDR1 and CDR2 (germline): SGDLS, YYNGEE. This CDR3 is CASSPSGEGTGELFF. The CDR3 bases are TGTGCCAGCAGCCCCTCAGGGGAGGGCACCGGGGAGCTGTTTTTT. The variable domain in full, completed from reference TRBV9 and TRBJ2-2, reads DSGVTQTPKHLITATGQRVTLRCSPRSGDLSVYWYQQSLDQGLQFLIQYYNGEERAKGNILERFSAQQFPDLHSELNLSSLELGDSALYFCASSPSGEGTGELFFGEGSRLTVL.

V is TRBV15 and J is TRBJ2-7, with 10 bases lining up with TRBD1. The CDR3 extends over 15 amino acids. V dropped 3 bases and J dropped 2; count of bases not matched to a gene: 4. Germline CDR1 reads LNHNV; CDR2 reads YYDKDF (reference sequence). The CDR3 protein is CATSRGGTGAYEQYF. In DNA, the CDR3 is TGTGCCACCAGCAGGGGGGGGACAGGGGCCTACGAGCAGTACTTC.

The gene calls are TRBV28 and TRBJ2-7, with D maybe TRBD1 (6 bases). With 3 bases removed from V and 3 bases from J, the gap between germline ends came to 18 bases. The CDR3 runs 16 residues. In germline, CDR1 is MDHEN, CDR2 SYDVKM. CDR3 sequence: CASSFIRDTLFYEQYF. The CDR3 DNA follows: TGTGCCAGCAGTTTCATCCGGGACACCCTTTTCTACGAGCAGTACTTC.

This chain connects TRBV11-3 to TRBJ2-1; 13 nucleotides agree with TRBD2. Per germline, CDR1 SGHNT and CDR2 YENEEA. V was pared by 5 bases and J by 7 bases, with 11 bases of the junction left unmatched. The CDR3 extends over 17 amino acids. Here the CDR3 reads CASSQGLAGTPWNEQFF. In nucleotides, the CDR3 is TGTGCCAGCAGCCAGGGACTAGCGGGAACCCCCTGGAATGAGCAGTTCTTC.

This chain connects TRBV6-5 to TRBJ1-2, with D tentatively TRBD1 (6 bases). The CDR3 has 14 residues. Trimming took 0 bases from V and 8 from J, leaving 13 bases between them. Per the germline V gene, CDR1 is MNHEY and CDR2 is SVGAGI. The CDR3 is CASSYSGGPGGYTF. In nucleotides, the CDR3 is TGTGCCAGCAGTTACTCAGGGGGTCCGGGAGGCTACACCTTC.

CDR3 sequence reads: CASSQQGTYGYTF. In DNA, the CDR3 is TGTGCCAGCAGTCAACAGGGGACCTATGGCTACACCTTC. The rearrangement joins TRBV13 to TRBJ1-2; TRBD1 agrees at 7 bases. Trimming cost V 6 bases and J 4 bases; bases outside gene matches: 5. This CDR3 contains 13 residues. Per germline, CDR1 PRHDT and CDR2 FYEKMQ (reference sequence).

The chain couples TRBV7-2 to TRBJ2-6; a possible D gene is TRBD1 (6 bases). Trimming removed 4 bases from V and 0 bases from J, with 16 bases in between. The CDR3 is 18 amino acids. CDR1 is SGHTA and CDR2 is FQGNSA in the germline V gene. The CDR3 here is CASSSGGTPSSGANVLTF. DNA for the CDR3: TGTGCCAGCAGCTCCGGTGGGACACCTAGCTCTGGGGCCAACGTCCTGACTTTC.

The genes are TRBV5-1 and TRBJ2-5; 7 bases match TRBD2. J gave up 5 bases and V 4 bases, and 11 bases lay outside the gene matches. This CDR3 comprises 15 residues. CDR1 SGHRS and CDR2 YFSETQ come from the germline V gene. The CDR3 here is CASSTGSSGDETQYF. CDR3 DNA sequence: TGCGCCAGCAGCACGGGGTCTAGCGGTGATGAGACCCAGTACTTC.

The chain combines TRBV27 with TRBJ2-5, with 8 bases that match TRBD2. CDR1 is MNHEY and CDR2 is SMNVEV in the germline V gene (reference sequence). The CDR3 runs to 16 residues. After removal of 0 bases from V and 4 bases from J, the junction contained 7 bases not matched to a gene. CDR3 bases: TGTGCCAGCAGTTTATCCCCCGGACTAGCAGGAGAGACCCAGTACTTC. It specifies CASSLSPGLAGETQYF.

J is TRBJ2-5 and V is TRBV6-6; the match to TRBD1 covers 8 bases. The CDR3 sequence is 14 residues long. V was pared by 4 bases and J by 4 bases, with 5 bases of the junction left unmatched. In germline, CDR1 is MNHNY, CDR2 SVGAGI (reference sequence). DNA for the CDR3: TGTGCCAGCAGTTCCTCACAGGGGGGAGAGACCCAGTACTTC. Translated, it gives CASSSSQGGETQYF.

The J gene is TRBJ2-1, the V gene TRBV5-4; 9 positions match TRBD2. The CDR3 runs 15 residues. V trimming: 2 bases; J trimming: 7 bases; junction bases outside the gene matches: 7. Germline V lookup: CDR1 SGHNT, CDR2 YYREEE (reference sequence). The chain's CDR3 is CASSFGTSGSNEQFF. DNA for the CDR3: TGTGCCAGCAGCTTTGGAACTAGCGGGTCAAATGAGCAGTTCTTC.

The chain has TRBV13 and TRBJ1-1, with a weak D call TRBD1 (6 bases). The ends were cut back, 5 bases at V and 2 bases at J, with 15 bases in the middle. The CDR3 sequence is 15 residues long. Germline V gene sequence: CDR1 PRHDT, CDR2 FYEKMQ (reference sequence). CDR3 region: CASSGRTDENTEAFF. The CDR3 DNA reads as TGTGCCAGCAGCGGACGGACAGATGAAAACACTGAAGCTTTCTTT.

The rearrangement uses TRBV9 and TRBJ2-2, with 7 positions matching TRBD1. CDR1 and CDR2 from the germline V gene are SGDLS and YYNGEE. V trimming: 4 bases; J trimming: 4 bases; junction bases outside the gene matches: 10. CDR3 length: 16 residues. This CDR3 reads CASSTTTGLITGELFF. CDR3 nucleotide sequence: TGTGCCAGCAGCACAACGACAGGGTTAATCACCGGGGAGCTGTTTTTT.

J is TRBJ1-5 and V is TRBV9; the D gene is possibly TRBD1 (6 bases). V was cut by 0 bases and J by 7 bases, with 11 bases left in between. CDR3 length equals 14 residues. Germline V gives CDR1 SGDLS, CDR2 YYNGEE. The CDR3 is CASSVGEGVQPQHF. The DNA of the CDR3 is TGTGCCAGCAGCGTAGGGGAGGGGGTACAGCCCCAGCATTTT.